This TCR beta chain was captured by sequencing in a study of human T cells and chemical hapten exposure. Turning to the study itself: Investigators sensitized roughly 2 cm by roughly 2 cm of upper inner arm skin with 2% DPC.

Notes on the study in general: Correlating positively with patch test score were the PT1 expanded TCR counts. No shift was seen in TCRs above 1 in 1000 frequency with DPC sensitization.

V gave up 5 bases and J gave up 8 bases, with 21 bases separating them. This CDR3 is 16 amino acids long. In germline, CDR1 is SGHTA, CDR2 FQGNSA. This clonotype was counted between two and nine times. Its target is unknown. Time point defined: pre-sensitization, week 0. The treatment is: therapeutic diphenylcyclopropenone sensitization with weekly scalp DPC. Patients had alopecia, were aged 18 to 70, and were not pregnant. TCRdb used MiXCR to reprocess the RACE reads, holding one entry per CDR3 protein. Counted here are 120,000 or so distinct CDR3 sequences, roughly 14% occurring once; the ten biggest clones make up approximately 2.6%.

This clonotype was obtained from a young woman with alopecia areata. Some clones in this sample may be carry-over from other donors' samples. The chain recombines TRBV7-2 with TRBJ1-4, with D unclear. Sequencing used whole blood, obtained in connection with sensitization to the hapten diphenylcyclopropenone (DPC). DNA for the CDR3: TGTGCCAGCAGCCCCTCAGCGGTGACTCTAATCGAAAAACTGTTTTTT. Translating it yields CASSPSAVTLIEKLFF.